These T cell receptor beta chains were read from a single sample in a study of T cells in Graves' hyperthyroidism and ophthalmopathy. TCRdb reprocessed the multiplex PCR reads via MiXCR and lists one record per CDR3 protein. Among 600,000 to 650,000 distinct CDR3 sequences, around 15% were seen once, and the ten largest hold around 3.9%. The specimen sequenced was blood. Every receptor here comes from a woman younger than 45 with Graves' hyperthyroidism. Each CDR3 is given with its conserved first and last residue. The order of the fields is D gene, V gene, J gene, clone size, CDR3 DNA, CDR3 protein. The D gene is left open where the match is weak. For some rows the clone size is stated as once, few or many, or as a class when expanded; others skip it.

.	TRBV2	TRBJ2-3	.	TGTGCCAGCAGTGAGGACGCAACAGATACGCAGTATTTT	CASSEDATDTQYF
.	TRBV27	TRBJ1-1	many	TGTGCCAGCAGTTTAAAGGTGAACACTGAAGCTTTCTTT	CASSLKVNTEAFF
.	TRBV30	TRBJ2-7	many	TGTGCCTGGAAAACAGGGTTCGAGCAGTACTTC	CAWKTGFEQYF
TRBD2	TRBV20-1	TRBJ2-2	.	TGCAGTGCGTGGGGGGGATCCGGGGAGCTGTTTTTT	CSAWGGSGELFF
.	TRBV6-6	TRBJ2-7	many	TGTGCCAGCAGTTACTCGATAGGCCCTGACATGGGCGAGCAGTACTTC	CASSYSIGPDMGEQYF
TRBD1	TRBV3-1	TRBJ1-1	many	TGTGCCAGCAGCCAAGAGGGACAGGGGGACACTGAAGCTTTCTTT	CASSQEGQGDTEAFF
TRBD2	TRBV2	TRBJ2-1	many	TGTGCCAGCAGCGTGAGCGGGAGTTTAGCCAATGAGCAGTTCTTC	CASSVSGSLANEQFF
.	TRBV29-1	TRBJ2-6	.	TGCAGCGTGCGGGGGGGACAGGGAACTGGGGCCAACGTCCTGACTTTC	CSVRGGQGTGANVLTF
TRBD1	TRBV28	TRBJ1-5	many	TGTGCCAGCAGTTTTGACAGGGGGACTAGCAATCAGCCCCAGCATTTT	CASSFDRGTSNQPQHF
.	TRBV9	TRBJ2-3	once	TGTGCCAGCAGCGAGAATAGACAAGTTACGCAGTATTTT	CASSENRQVTQYF
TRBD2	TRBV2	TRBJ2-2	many	TGTGCCAGCAGTGAAGTGGGGACTAGCGCGGCCGGGGAGCTGTTTTTT	CASSEVGTSAAGELFF
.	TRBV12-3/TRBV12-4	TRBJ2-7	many	TGTGCCAGCAGTTGGGGCCCTGGGGAAATTGCCTACGAGCAGTACTTC	CASSWGPGEIAYEQYF
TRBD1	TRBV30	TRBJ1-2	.	TGTGCCTGGAGTGACTTTCGGTCAGGACAGGGGGCGACATCCTATGGCTACACCTTC	CAWSDFRSGQGATSYGYTF
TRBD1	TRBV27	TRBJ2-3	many	TGTGCCAGCAGTGTTCAGGGGGCTTTATCCACAGATACGCAGTATTTT	CASSVQGALSTDTQYF
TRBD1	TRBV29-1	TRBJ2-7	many	TGCAGCGTTGACGTGGGGACAGGGGAACACGAGCAGTACTTC	CSVDVGTGEHEQYF
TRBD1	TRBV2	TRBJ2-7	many	TGTGCCAGCCGACAGGGCCTCGCCTACGAGCAGTACTTC	CASRQGLAYEQYF
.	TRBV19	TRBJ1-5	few	TGTGCCAGTAGTATCTACAGTCATAGCAATCAGCCCCAGCATTTT	CASSIYSHSNQPQHF
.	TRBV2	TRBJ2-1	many	TGTGCCAGCATTAGGACGGGGGATGAGCAGTTCTTC	CASIRTGDEQFF
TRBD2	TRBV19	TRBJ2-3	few	TGTGCCAGTAGTACGCGGGAGGGCACAGATACGCAGTATTTT	CASSTREGTDTQYF
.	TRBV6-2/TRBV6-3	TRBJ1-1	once	TGTGCCAGCGGCCTAACAGGGTTCACTGAAGCTTTCTTT	CASGLTGFTEAFF
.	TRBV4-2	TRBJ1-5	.	TGTGCCAGCTTACCGGGACAAAATAGCAATCAGCCCCAGCATTTT	CASLPGQNSNQPQHF
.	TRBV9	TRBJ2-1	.	TGTGCCAGCAGCGTAGTTGGAGACAGCAGTTCCTACAATGAGCAGTTCTTC	CASSVVGDSSSYNEQFF
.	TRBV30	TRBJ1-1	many	TGTGCCTGGAGTAAGGACATGAACACTGAAGCTTTCTTT	CAWSKDMNTEAFF
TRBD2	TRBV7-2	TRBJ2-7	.	TGTGCCAGCAGCTTGGGAGGGAGTCTAAACGAGCAGTACTTC	CASSLGGSLNEQYF
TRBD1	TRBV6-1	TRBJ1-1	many	TGTGCCAGCAGTACGGACAGGTACACTGAAGCTTTCTTT	CASSTDRYTEAFF
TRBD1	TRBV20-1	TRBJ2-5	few	TGCAGTGCTAGAGGTCGACAGGGGGTAGAGACCCAGTACTTC	CSARGRQGVETQYF
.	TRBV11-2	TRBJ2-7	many	TGTGCCAGCAGCTCGCTAGGGCTGGGCGAGCAGTACTTC	CASSSLGLGEQYF
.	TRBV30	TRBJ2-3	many	TGTGCCGGAAGGTGGACCACCTCCACAGATACGCAGTATTTT	CAGRWTTSTDTQYF
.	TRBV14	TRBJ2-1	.	TGTGCCAGCAGCCAATCGTTTGAGCAGTTCTTC	CASSQSFEQFF
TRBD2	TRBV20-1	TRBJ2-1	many	TGCAGTGCTAGAGAAGCGGGAGTAAGAAATGAGCAGTTCTTC	CSAREAGVRNEQFF
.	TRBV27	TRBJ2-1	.	TGTGCCAGCAGTTCGGACACCTTCTCCTACAATGAGCAGTTCTTC	CASSSDTFSYNEQFF
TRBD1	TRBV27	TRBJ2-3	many	TGTGCCAGCAGTTTATATGCAGGGGGCCTCACAGATACGCAGTATTTT	CASSLYAGGLTDTQYF
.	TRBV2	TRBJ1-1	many	TGTGCCAGCGGACTCAGGACTGAAGCTTTCTTT	CASGLRTEAFF
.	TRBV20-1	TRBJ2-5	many	TGCAGTGCTCTCGTGGGGAGGAAGACCCAGTACTTC	CSALVGRKTQYF
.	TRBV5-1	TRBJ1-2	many	TGCGCCAGCAGTGATCCCGGAGAGGGCGGCTACACCTTC	CASSDPGEGGYTF
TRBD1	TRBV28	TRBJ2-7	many	TGTGCCAGCAGAACGACCGGGACAGGGACTCACGAGCAGTACTTC	CASRTTGTGTHEQYF
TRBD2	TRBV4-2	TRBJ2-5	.	TGTGCCAGCAGTGCGACTAGCGGGAGGGAGTTGAGAGAGACCCAGTACTTC	CASSATSGRELRETQYF
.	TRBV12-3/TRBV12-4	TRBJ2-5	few	TGTGCCAGCAGTTTAGGGCTAGCGAGCCAAGAGACCCAGTACTTC	CASSLGLASQETQYF
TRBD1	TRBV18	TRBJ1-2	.	TGTGCCAGCTCAGACACAGGGGGCAACTATGGCTACACCTTC	CASSDTGGNYGYTF
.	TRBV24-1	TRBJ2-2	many	TGTGCCACCAGTGATTTGCGTCCGGGGACCCCCGGGGAGCTGTTTTTT	CATSDLRPGTPGELFF
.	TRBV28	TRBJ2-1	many	TGTGCCAGCAGTCCTCATACTGAGCAGTTCTTC	CASSPHTEQFF
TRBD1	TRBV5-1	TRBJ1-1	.	TGCGCCAGCAGCTTGCAGGGACAGGGAAACACTGAAGCTTTCTTT	CASSLQGQGNTEAFF
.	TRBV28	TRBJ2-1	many	TGTGCCAGCAGAGACCAATGGGGCTCCTACAATGAGCAGTTCTTC	CASRDQWGSYNEQFF
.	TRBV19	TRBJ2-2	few	TGTGCCAGTAGTATCGGCGGAGGAGCGAACACCGGGGAGCTGTTTTTT	CASSIGGGANTGELFF
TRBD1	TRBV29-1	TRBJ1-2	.	TGCAGCGTTGAAGGGCAGGGGGTCTATGGCTACACCTTC	CSVEGQGVYGYTF
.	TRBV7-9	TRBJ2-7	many	TGTGCCAGCAGCTTCGACGGGGCGGCGAGCTCCTACGAGCAGTACTTC	CASSFDGAASSYEQYF
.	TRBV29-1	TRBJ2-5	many	TGCAGCGTGAGCCTAGAGACCCAGTACTTC	CSVSLETQYF
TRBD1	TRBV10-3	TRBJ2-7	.	TGTGCCAGCAGTCTCCGGGACAGCGCCCTGGGGTCCTACGAGCAGTACTTC	CASSLRDSALGSYEQYF
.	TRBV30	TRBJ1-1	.	TGTGCCTGGACCCAGCGGGGGGGCGCAGAAGCTTTCTTT	CAWTQRGGAEAFF
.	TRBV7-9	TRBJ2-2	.	TGTGCCAGCAGCCCAATTGGAGGTAGGACCATGAACACCGGGGAGCTGTTTTTT	CASSPIGGRTMNTGELFF
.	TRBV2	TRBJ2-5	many	TGTGCCAGCAGGCTGTGGTACGGCCTCCAAGAGACCCAGTACTTC	CASRLWYGLQETQYF
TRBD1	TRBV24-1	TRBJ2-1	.	TGTGCCGCCAGTGAGCCCCGGCCCGGGACAGGATTCAATGAGCAGTTCTTC	CAASEPRPGTGFNEQFF
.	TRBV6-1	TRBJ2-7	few	TGTGCCAGCAGTGAGGGCGGGCCTTCCTACGAGCAGTACTTC	CASSEGGPSYEQYF
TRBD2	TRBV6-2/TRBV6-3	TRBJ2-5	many	TGTGCCAGCAGTTCACACAACGAAGCGGGAGGAAGGGAGACCCAGTACTTC	CASSSHNEAGGRETQYF